This TCR beta chain was identified during a study of cytomegalovirus exposure and HLA in healthy donors. Study findings and constraints: Earlier analysis looked at TCR beta V segments, and most were productive about 90% or about 30% of the time. The number of N-insertions in an Asian-associated ancestry cluster was reportedly below the roughly 660-donor mean in a later analysis.

Remarks on this clone: Its specificity is unknown.

The PCR employed 60 Vbeta primers together with 13 Jbeta primers. Some clones are missing from TCRdb's copy, which holds only in-frame ones; the method was immunoSEQ multiplex PCR. Found here are more than 95,000 clones; the top ten clones hold about 0.93%. Sequencing was carried out using PBMCs. This TCR came from a young man in good health and CMV-seronegative.

The CDR3 is CASSLQGSSYGYTF. The CDR3 DNA reads as TGTGCCAGCAGCTTACAGGGGTCCAGCTATGGCTACACCTTC. The chain uses TRBV5-4 and TRBJ1-2; 7 bases line up with TRBD1. The ends lost 2 bases at V and 4 bases at J; junction bases unmatched: 5. The CDR3 is 14 residues long. Germline CDR1 and CDR2: SGHNT and YYREEE (reference sequence).